A selection of T cell receptor beta chains follows, all from one sample in a study of T cell responses to AZD1222 COVID-19 vaccine. The assay was immunoSEQ multiplex PCR, and TCRdb's table has in-frame clones only and misses some. Among 160,000 or so clones, roughly 90% were seen once, and the ten largest hold approximately 4.8%. Here the sequenced sample was peripheral blood, taken on day 0 of AZD1222 vaccination. These TCRs come from an adult in good health. CDR3s include the opening cysteine and the closing phenylalanine or tryptophan. D genes are given only for firm matches. Part of the rows lack a size; the others show once, few, many or a class for expanded clones.

D	V	size	J	CDR3	DNA
NA	TRBV28	NA	TRBJ1-5	CASRPVGTTLYSNQPQHF	TGTGCCAGCAGGCCGGTAGGGACAACCCTGTATAGCAATCAGCCCCAGCATTTT
TRBD1	TRBV7-2	NA	TRBJ1-5	CASSGGTGRNQPQHF	TGTGCCAGCAGCGGGGGGACAGGCCGCAATCAGCCCCAGCATTTT
NA	TRBV7-2	NA	TRBJ2-7	CASSLQGPGGEQYF	TGTGCCAGCAGCTTACAGGGACCCGGTGGCGAGCAGTACTTC
NA	TRBV18	NA	TRBJ1-1	CASSPRTGNTEAFF	TGTGCCAGCTCACCACGGACGGGAAACACTGAAGCTTTCTTT
NA	TRBV19	NA	TRBJ2-1	CASKEFTYNEQFF	TGTGCCAGTAAGGAGTTCACCTACAATGAGCAGTTCTTC
TRBD1	TRBV28	NA	TRBJ2-6	CASSTQGATGANVLTF	TGTGCCAGCAGCACACAGGGGGCCACTGGGGCCAACGTCCTGACTTTC
TRBD2	TRBV4-1	NA	TRBJ2-3	CASSPIAGGDTQYF	TGCGCCAGCAGTCCGATAGCGGGAGGAGATACGCAGTATTTT
TRBD2	TRBV5-1	NA	TRBJ2-5	CASSVTSAQETQYF	TGCGCCAGCAGCGTAACTAGCGCCCAAGAGACCCAGTACTTC
NA	TRBV5-4	NA	TRBJ2-7	CASSLPASYEQYF	TGTGCCAGCAGCCTACCCGCTTCCTACGAGCAGTACTTC
NA	TRBV7-2	NA	TRBJ1-1	CASSSQGGGGTEAFF	TGTGCCAGCAGCTCTCAGGGTGGAGGGGGCACTGAAGCTTTCTTT
NA	TRBV24-1	once	TRBJ1-2	CATSDNEETGSHGYTF	TGTGCCACCAGTGATAACGAAGAAACAGGGTCGCATGGCTACACCTTC
TRBD2	TRBV27	NA	TRBJ2-1	CASSGGGLAGIYNEQFF	TGTGCCAGCAGCGGAGGGGGGCTAGCGGGCATTTACAATGAGCAGTTCTTC
TRBD2	TRBV18	NA	TRBJ2-2	CASSPREATGELFF	TGTGCCAGCTCACCCCGGGAGGCCACCGGGGAGCTGTTTTTT
TRBD1	TRBV27	once	TRBJ1-6	CASSSPTGLLGDNSPLHF	TGTGCCAGCAGTTCCCCGACAGGGTTGCTTGGCGATAATTCACCCCTCCACTTT
NA	TRBV19	NA	TRBJ1-2	CASRVDGLANYGYTF	TGTGCCAGTAGGGTCGACGGCCTAGCTAACTATGGCTACACCTTC
TRBD1	TRBV6-2/TRBV6-3	NA	TRBJ1-1	CASSKGQGGSGNTEAFF	TGTGCCAGCAGTAAGGGACAGGGAGGATCAGGGAACACTGAAGCTTTCTTT
NA	TRBV7-6	NA	TRBJ1-2	CASSLRPATNYGYTF	TGTGCCAGCAGCTTAAGGCCAGCAACTAACTATGGCTACACCTTC
NA	TRBV6-5	NA	TRBJ1-5	CASSYRQGTPQHF	TGTGCCAGCAGTTACCGGCAGGGGACGCCCCAGCATTTT
NA	TRBV7-9	NA	TRBJ1-6	CASSSKGGENNSPLHF	TGTGCCAGCAGCTCAAAGGGGGGGGAGAATAATTCACCCCTCCACTTT
TRBD1	TRBV28	NA	TRBJ1-2	CASRQGAGGYTF	TGTGCCAGCAGACAGGGGGCCGGTGGCTACACCTTC
NA	TRBV3-1/TRBV3-2	NA	TRBJ1-5	CASSDNSNQPQHF	TGTGCCAGCAGCGATAACAGCAATCAGCCCCAGCATTTT
TRBD1	TRBV15	NA	TRBJ1-4	CATSRATGGEKLFF	TGTGCCACCAGCAGAGCGACAGGGGGTGAAAAACTGTTTTTT